This paragraph covers one T cell receptor (beta chain) sequence. Its antigen is not known. Trimming stripped 3 bases from V and 5 bases from J, with 8 bases between. CDR3 length: 13 amino acids. Germline V gene data show CDR1 as LNHDA and CDR2 as SQIVND (reference sequence). Using immunoSEQ multiplex PCR, the repertoire was profiled, and TCRdb retains in-frame clones only, with some absent. The sample has 1,200 or so clones, 34% seen once. This specimen comes from a study of T cells in localized non-small cell lung cancer. Whole-study findings and limits: Greater T cell density in blood accompanied longer overall survival. Among the top 100 tumor clones, a median approximately 60 appeared in adjacent lung.

The source of this sequence is a male donor at least 60 years old with stage I lung adenocarcinoma. The chain couples TRBV19 to TRBJ2-1, with D hard to call. Sequences were derived from lung tumor tissue, sampled before any cancer treatment. The CDR3 region has the DNA TGTGCCAGTAGTATTTGGCAGAACAATGAGCAGTTCTTC. The encoded protein is CASSIWQNNEQFF.